This T cell receptor beta chain was captured by sequencing in a study of response to subunit inactivated influenza vaccine. V was cut by 2 bases and J by 5 bases, with 9 bases left in between. This CDR3 region has 12 residues. Germline CDR1 is DFQATT and CDR2 is SNEGSKA (reference sequence). In TCRdb, the RT-PCR reads were re-called with MiXCR into one record per CDR3 protein. The table includes approximately 520,000 distinct CDR3 sequences, approximately 16% detected once. This clonotype has only a few counts. The sequence derives from a man aged 45 to 75 who received an inactivated influenza vaccine. Sample: CD4+ T cells sorted from PBMCs, taken approximately 25 months after vaccination. The chain has TRBV20-1 and TRBJ2-5, with D perhaps given as TRBD1 or TRBD2 (5 bases each). The CDR3 DNA sequence: TGCAGTGCTAGAATCGGGACGGAGACCCAGTACTTC. It encodes CSARIGTETQYF.